A single sample gave rise to the 13 T cell receptor beta chains below, sequenced in a study of siplizumab effects on memory and regulatory T cells (dated by TCRdb to between 2018 and 2021). Library creation used the immunoSEQ multiplex PCR assay. The immuneACCESS repertoire file appears here via TCRdb, limited to in-frame rearrangements. These files lack a portion of the clones; in checked studies, under half of the deficit traces to unresolved V genes, and the cause of the others is not known. The sample has approximately 65,000 clones on record, 79% of them singletons. Over 0.4% of the sample is held by the ten biggest clonotypes. The sample comprised memory CD4+ T cells sorted from blood. What this sample's cell subset or site label stands for: unstimulated CD4+ memory T cells. All receptors come from a human donor in good health.

This clone was picked up a small number of times. In DNA form, the CDR3 reads TGTGCCAGCAGCCGGGACAGGGGCACCGGGGAGCTGTTTTTT. Protein sequence: CASSRDRGTGELFF. The genes are TRBV7-7 and TRBJ2-2; 10 nucleotides align to TRBD1. The trim removed 5 bases at V and 4 bases at J, leaving 1 base unmatched. Germline CDR1 reads SSHAT; CDR2 reads FNYEAQ (reference sequence). The CDR3 extends over 14 amino acids.

V is TRBV11-2 and J is TRBJ2-1, with D perhaps given as TRBD1 or TRBD2 (5 bases each). Trimming shortened V by 2 bases and J by 7 bases, and 9 bases separated the two germline ends. Looked up from germline, CDR1 is SGHAT and CDR2 is FQNNGV. This CDR3 contains 13 residues. Here the CDR3 reads CASSLSWGNEQFF. Here the CDR3 DNA reads TGTGCCAGCAGCTTATCCTGGGGGAATGAGCAGTTCTTC.

Comment on this clone: The sample has other DNA sequences that encode this CDR3 too. The chain couples TRBV9 to TRBJ1-5, with TRBD1 as a possible D gene (5 bases). Germline V CDR1 and CDR2: SGDLS, YYNGEE. The length of the CDR3 is 14 residues. Trimming took 3 bases from V and 6 from J, leaving 13 bases between them. In nucleotides, the CDR3 is TGTGCCAGCAGCGCCACCCAGGGAGGTCAGCCCCAGCATTTT. Translated: CASSATQGGQPQHF.

V gene TRBV12-2 combines with J gene TRBJ2-5; the table calls TRBD1, which could not be checked here. TRBV12-2 is designated a pseudogene. The CDR3 sequence is 14 residues long. This CDR3 is CASRLGTGEETQYF. In DNA form, the CDR3 reads TGTGCAAGTCGCTTGGGGACAGGGGAAGAGACCCAGTACTTC.

V usage is TRBV7-3 and J usage is TRBJ2-2; D is perhaps TRBD2 (5 bases). The V end was cut by 1 base, the J end by 9 bases, with 9 bases between. Germline assignment: CDR1 SGHTA and CDR2 FQGTGA. This CDR3 is built from 13 residues. CDR3 coding DNA: TGTGCCAGCAGCTTAAATGAGGGTTGGGAGCTGTTTTTT. This sequence encodes CASSLNEGWELFF.

The chain carries TRBV30 and TRBJ1-1; 7 nucleotides align to TRBD1. The CDR3 runs 14 residues. Germline values: CDR1 GTSNPN, CDR2 SVGIG (reference sequence). Trimming removed 7 bases from V and 0 bases from J; junction bases left unmatched: 8. The CDR3 sequence: CALGQILMNTEAFF. The CDR3 DNA follows: TGTGCCTTGGGACAGATTCTTATGAACACTGAAGCTTTCTTT.

This clone was observed a few times. This sample includes further DNA sequences coding for the same CDR3. V usage is TRBV19 and J usage is TRBJ1-5; D unresolved. V was clipped by 6 bases and J by 0 bases, with 3 bases between them. CDR1 and CDR2 (germline): LNHDA, SQIVND (reference sequence). The CDR3 has 12 residues. The CDR3 loop is CASRNSNQPQHF. The CDR3 bases are TGTGCCAGTAGAAATAGCAATCAGCCCCAGCATTTT.

This clone has only a few counts. The V and J genes are TRBV5-1 and TRBJ1-1, with D possibly being TRBD1 (6 bases). This CDR3 contains 15 residues. V lost 4 bases and J 4 bases, leaving 17 bases between the germline ends. The V gene's germline CDR1 is SGHRS and CDR2 YFSETQ. The chain's CDR3 is CASSLPKGGSTEAFF. For the CDR3, the DNA is TGCGCCAGCAGCCTCCCGAAGGGGGGGAGCACTGAAGCTTTCTTT.

The chain couples TRBV5-4 to TRBJ2-5, with TRBD1 matching over 10 bases. Germline V gene sequence: CDR1 SGHNT, CDR2 YYREEE (reference sequence). V shed 2 bases and J 0 bases; nucleotides not matched to a gene: 7. The CDR3 covers 17 residues. The DNA for the CDR3 is TGTGCCAGCAGCTTACGACAGGGGGCCCGGTACCAAGAGACCCAGTACTTC. Its protein is CASSLRQGARYQETQYF.

The chain uses TRBV6-1 and TRBJ2-7; the D gene could be TRBD1 or TRBD2 (5 bases each). Trimming cost V 7 bases and J 7 bases, with 20 bases left between them. CDR3 length equals 14 residues. CDR1 and CDR2 (germline): MNHNS, SASEGT. CDR3: CASIPGPNLAEQYF. The CDR3 coding sequence is TGTGCCAGCATTCCGGGACCCAACCTCGCGGAGCAGTACTTC.

This chain connects TRBV2 to TRBJ2-7, with 8 bases aligning to TRBD1. Germline V gene lookup returns CDR1 SNHLY and CDR2 FYNNEI. CDR3 size: 15 residues. The J segment lost 5 bases and the V segment lost 6 bases, leaving 12 bases of the junction unmatched. The CDR3 coding sequence is TGTGCCAGCAGACAGACAGGGGCTCTCGGAAACGAGCAGTACTTC. It is translated as CASRQTGALGNEQYF.

V gene TRBV30 combines with J gene TRBJ1-2; D is uncertain. Deletions cut 6 bases from V and 7 bases from J, with 24 bases between. This CDR3 has 15 amino acids. CDR1 GTSNPN and CDR2 SVGIG come from the germline V gene (reference sequence). CDR3 sequence: CACVQWIKMSGGYTF. CDR3 sequence (DNA): TGTGCCTGCGTCCAGTGGATCAAGATGTCTGGTGGCTACACCTTC.

The chain links TRBV4-1 to TRBJ1-2, with D maybe TRBD1 (5 bases). The ends were cut back, 1 base at V and 4 bases at J, with 13 bases in the middle. The V gene's germline CDR1 is MGHRA and CDR2 YSYEKL. The CDR3 runs 15 residues. DNA of the CDR3: TGCGCCAGCAGCCAAGGAGGCGGGCAGGGCTATGGCTACACCTTC. Its protein product is CASSQGGGQGYGYTF.